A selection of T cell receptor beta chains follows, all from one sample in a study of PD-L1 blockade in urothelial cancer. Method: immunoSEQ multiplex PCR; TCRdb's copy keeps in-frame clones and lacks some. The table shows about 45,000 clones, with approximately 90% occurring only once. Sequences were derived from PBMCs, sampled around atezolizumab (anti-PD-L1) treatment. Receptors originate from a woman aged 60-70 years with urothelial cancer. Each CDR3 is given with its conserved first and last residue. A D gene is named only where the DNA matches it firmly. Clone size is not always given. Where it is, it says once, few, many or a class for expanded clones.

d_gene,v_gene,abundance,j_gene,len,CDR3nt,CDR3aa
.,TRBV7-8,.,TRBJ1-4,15,TGTGCCAGCAGCTTGCAGTCGCAGGGTCGGGAAAAACTGTTTTTT,CASSLQSQGREKLFF
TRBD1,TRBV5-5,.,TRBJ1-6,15,TGTGCCAGCACCTTACAGGGGGTATTGACGACACCCCTCCACTTT,CASTLQGVLTTPLHF
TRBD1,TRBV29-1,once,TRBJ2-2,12,TGCAGCGTTGAAGGACAGGGGGCGGAGCTGTTTTTT,CSVEGQGAELFF
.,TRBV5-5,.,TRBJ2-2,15,TGTGCCAGCAGCTACCGGGATCTAAACACCGGGGAGCTGTTTTTT,CASSYRDLNTGELFF
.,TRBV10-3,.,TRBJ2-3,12,TGTGCCATCAGTAAGCGCACAGATACGCAGTATTTT,CAISKRTDTQYF
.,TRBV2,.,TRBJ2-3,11,TGTGCCAGCAGGAACCGGGACAATCAGTATTTT,CASRNRDNQYF
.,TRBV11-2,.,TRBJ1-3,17,TGTGCCAGCAGCTTAGATCAGGGCGGGGTCTCTGGAAACACCATATATTTT,CASSLDQGGVSGNTIYF
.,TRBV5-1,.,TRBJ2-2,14,TGCGCCAGCAGCTCCGGGGTCGGGGCCGGGGAGCTGTTTTTT,CASSSGVGAGELFF
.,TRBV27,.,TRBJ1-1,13,TGTGCCAGCAGCCCATCACAGAACACTGAAGCTTTCTTT,CASSPSQNTEAFF
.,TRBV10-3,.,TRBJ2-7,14,TGTGCCATCAGTGAGGGACTAGGCGACAGGGAGCAGTACTTC,CAISEGLGDREQYF
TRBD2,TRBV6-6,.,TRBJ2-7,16,TGTGCCAGCAGTTATGCCCCTCCTAGCGGGAGTCACGAGCAGTACTTC,CASSYAPPSGSHEQYF
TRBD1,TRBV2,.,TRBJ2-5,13,TGTGCCAGCAGTTCTGACAGGGGGGAGACCCAGTACTTC,CASSSDRGETQYF
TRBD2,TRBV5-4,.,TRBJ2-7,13,TGTGCCAGCAGCTTAGGGACTACCTACGAGCAGTACTTC,CASSLGTTYEQYF
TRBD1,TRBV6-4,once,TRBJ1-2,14,TGTGCCAGCAGTGCCGGGACAGGGGACTATGGCTACACCTTC,CASSAGTGDYGYTF
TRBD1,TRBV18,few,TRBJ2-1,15,TGTGCCAGCTCACTCGGGACAGGGCAATACAATGAGCAGTTCTTC,CASSLGTGQYNEQFF
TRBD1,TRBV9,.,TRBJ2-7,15,TGTGCCAGCAGCTCGTATGGGACAGGGAACTACGAGCAGTACTTC,CASSSYGTGNYEQYF
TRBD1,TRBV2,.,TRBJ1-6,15,TGTGCCAGCAGGGGGACAGGCCAAAGTGGTTCACCCCTCCACTTT,CASRGTGQSGSPLHF
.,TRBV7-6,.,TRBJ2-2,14,TGTGCCAGCAGCTCCCTATCGAACACCGGGGAGCTGTTTTTT,CASSSLSNTGELFF
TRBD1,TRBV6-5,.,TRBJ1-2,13,TGTGCCAGCAGTCTAACAGGGGGCCAAGGCTACACCTTC,CASSLTGGQGYTF
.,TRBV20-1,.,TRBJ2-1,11,TGCAGTGCTCGGGGGTTCAATGAGCAGTTCTTC,CSARGFNEQFF
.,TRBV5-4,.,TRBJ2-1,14,TGTGCCAGCAGCCCCGGCGGGGGCTGGAATGAGCAGTTCTTC,CASSPGGGWNEQFF
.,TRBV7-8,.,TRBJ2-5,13,TGTGCCAGCAGCGGGCATGGCCAAGAGACCCAGTACTTC,CASSGHGQETQYF
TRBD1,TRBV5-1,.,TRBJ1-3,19,TGCGCCAGCAGCTTGGAGGGTTTCCTACAGGGGGCAGCCGGAAACACCATATATTTT,CASSLEGFLQGAAGNTIYF
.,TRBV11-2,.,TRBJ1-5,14,TGTGCCAGCAGCCCCGGTTCGGGCAATCAGCCCCAGCATTTT,CASSPGSGNQPQHF
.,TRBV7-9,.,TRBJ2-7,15,TGTGCCAGCAGCTTAGGGACTAACCGACCCTACGAGCAGTACTTC,CASSLGTNRPYEQYF
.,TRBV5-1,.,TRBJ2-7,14,TGCGCCAGCAGCCTGCAGACAGCCTCCTACGAGCAGTACTTC,CASSLQTASYEQYF
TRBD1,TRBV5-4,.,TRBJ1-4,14,TGTGCCAGCAGCTCGGACACAGGGGATGAAAAACTGTTTTTT,CASSSDTGDEKLFF
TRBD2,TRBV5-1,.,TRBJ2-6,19,TGCGCCAGCAGACACGAGCGGGGAACGGGAACCTCTGGGGCCAACGTCCTGACTTTC,CASRHERGTGTSGANVLTF
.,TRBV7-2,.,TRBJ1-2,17,TGTGCCAGCAGCTTAGCGGTCGGGGGATTCTCTAACTATGGCTACACCTTC,CASSLAVGGFSNYGYTF